The present T cell receptor (beta chain) was sequenced within a study of Ad26.COV2.S vaccination and SARS-CoV-2 variants. Study conclusions and caveats: Individuals receiving vaccine had higher spike-specific TCR breadth than placebo recipients did. Following vaccination, spike-specific CD8+ and CD4+ T cell responses reportedly exhibited substantial breadth.

The treatment denotes: some 19 received Ad26.COV2.S at low or high dose, single or two shots; several received placebo; per-sample allocation not given. The investigators took samples on day 63 after the first vaccine or placebo injection. Whoever gave the sample was an adult aged 18-55 years in Boston. Clones were sequenced by immunoSEQ multiplex PCR, and TCRdb holds only the in-frame ones, with some missing. The data hold about 280,000 clones, with 80% to 90% observed a single time. CDR1 and CDR2 (germline): SGHDN, FVKESK. V was pared by 3 bases and J by 7 bases, with 7 bases of the junction left unmatched. CDR3 length: 16 residues. About this clone: Its antigen is not known.

Source: peripheral blood, taken in a trial of Ad26.COV2.S vaccine versus placebo. J is TRBJ2-4 and V is TRBV14; 12 bases agree with TRBD1. This receptor was taken from a person aged 18-65 years who received the Ad26.COV2.S COVID-19 vaccine or a placebo. Here the CDR3 reads CASSQRGTGGWNIQYF. DNA of the CDR3: TGTGCCAGCAGCCAGAGGGGGACAGGGGGCTGGAACATTCAGTACTTC.